The entry that follows covers one T cell receptor beta chain sequence. Antigen specificity is unknown. The ends were cut back, 2 bases at V and 2 bases at J, with 5 bases in the middle. The CDR3 has 12 residues. From germline, CDR1 is SGHRS and CDR2 YFSETQ. Profiling relied on immunoSEQ multiplex PCR, and the TCRdb table lists in-frame clones only, not all of them. Of 65,000 to 95,000 clones in the sample, 70% to 90% were seen once. The sample belongs to a study of OX40 agonist ivuxolimab in advanced cancers. Study-level background: Given to patients was ivuxolimab, an agonistic anti-OX40 (CD134) antibody. At 65% to 85% male, the cohort had a mean age of 60 years, ranging from about 20 to 79.

Regarding the study as a whole: Certain nonresponding patients likewise had low normalized T-cell clonal expansion.

This sequence was found in an adult with an advanced solid tumor such as melanoma, head and neck, liver or kidney cancer. This chain joins TRBV5-1 and TRBJ2-7; D not certain. This sample comprised CD4+ or CD8+ T cells sorted from blood, obtained in a trial of the OX40 agonist ivuxolimab. CDR3 residues: CASSLTTYEQYF. CDR3 nucleotides: TGCGCCAGCAGCTTAACAACCTACGAGCAGTACTTC.